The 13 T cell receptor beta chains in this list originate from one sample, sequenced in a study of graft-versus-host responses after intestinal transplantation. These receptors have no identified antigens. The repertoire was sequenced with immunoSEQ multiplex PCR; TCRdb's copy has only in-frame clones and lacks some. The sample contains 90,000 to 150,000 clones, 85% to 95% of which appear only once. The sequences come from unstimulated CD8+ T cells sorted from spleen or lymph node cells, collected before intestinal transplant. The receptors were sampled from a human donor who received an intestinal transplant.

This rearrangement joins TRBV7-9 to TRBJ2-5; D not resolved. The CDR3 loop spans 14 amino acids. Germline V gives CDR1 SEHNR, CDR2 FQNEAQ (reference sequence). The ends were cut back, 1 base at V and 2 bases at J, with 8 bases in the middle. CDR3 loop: CASSLVSPQETQYF. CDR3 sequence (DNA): TGTGCCAGCAGCTTAGTATCCCCACAAGAGACCCAGTACTTC.

CDR3 sequence: CASSSSGQYEKLFF. The CDR3 coding sequence is TGTGCCAGCAGCTCGTCAGGACAATATGAAAAACTGTTTTTT. The chain employs TRBV7-9 and TRBJ1-4; TRBD1 is a possible D gene (5 bases). Trimming took off 4 bases at V and 6 bases at J, with 12 bases between the two ends. Germline CDR1 and CDR2: SEHNR and FQNEAQ (reference sequence). The CDR3 covers 14 residues.

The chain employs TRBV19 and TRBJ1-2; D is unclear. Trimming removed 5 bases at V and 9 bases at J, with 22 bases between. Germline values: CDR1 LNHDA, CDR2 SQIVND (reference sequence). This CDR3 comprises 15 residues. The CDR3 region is CASSPPGPLGVRYTF. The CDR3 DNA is TGTGCCAGTAGTCCCCCCGGCCCGTTGGGAGTCCGCTACACCTTC.

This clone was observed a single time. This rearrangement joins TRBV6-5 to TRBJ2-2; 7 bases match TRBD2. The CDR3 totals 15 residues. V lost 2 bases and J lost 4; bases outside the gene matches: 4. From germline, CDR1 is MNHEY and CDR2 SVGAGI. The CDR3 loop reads CASSYDTGGTGELFF. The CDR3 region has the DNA TGTGCCAGCAGTTACGACACGGGAGGCACCGGGGAGCTGTTTTTT.

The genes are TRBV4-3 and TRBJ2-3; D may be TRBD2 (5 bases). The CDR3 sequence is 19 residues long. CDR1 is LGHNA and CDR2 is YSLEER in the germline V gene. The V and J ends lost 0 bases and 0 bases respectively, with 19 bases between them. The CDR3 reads CASSQDGTGSLASTDTQYF. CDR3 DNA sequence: TGCGCCAGCAGCCAAGATGGTACCGGAAGCCTAGCTAGCACAGATACGCAGTATTTT.

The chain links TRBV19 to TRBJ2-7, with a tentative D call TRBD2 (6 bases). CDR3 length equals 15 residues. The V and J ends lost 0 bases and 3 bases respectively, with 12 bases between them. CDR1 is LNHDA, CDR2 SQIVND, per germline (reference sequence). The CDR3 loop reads CASSIDERAHYEQYF. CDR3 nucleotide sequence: TGTGCCAGTAGTATAGATGAGCGGGCTCACTACGAGCAGTACTTC.

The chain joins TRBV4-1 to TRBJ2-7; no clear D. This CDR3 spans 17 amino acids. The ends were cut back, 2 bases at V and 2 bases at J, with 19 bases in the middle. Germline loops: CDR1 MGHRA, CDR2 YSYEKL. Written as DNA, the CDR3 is TGCGCCAGCAGCCAAAAAGTGAGTCCCGACGCCACCTACGAGCAGTACTTC. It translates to CASSQKVSPDATYEQYF.

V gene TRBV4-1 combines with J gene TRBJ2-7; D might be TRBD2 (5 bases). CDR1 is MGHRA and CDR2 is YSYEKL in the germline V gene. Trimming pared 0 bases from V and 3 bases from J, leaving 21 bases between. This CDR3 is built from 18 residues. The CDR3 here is CASSQERVGGLTFYEQYF. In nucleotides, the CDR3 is TGCGCCAGCAGCCAAGAACGGGTGGGCGGACTTACTTTCTACGAGCAGTACTTC.

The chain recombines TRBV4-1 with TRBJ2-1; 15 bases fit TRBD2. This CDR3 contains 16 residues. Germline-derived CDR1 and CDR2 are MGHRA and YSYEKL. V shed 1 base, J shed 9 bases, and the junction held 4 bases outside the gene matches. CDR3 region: CASSQVGTSGRPEQFF. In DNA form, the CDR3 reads TGCGCCAGCAGCCAAGTCGGGACTAGCGGGAGGCCTGAGCAGTTCTTC.

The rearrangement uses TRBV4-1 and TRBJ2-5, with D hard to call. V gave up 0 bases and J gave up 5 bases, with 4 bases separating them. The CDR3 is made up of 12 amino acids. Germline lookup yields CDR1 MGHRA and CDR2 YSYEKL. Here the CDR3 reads CASSQEGETQYF. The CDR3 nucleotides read TGCGCCAGCAGCCAAGAAGGGGAGACCCAGTACTTC.

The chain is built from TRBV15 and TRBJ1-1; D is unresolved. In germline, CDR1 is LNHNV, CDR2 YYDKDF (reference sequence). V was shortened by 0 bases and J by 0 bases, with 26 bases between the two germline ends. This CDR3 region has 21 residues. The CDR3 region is CATSRDAPSVGIRALNTEAFF. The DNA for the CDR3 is TGTGCCACCAGCAGAGACGCCCCGAGCGTGGGGATAAGGGCCCTGAACACTGAAGCTTTCTTT.

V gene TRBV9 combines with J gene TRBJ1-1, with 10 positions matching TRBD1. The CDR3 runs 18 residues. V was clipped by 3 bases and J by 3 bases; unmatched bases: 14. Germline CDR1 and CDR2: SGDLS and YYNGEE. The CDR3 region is CASSAPRTGGDSYTEAFF. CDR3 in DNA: TGTGCCAGCAGCGCCCCTCGGACAGGGGGGGATTCGTACACTGAAGCTTTCTTT. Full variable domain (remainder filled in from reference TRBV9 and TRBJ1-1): DSGVTQTPKHLITATGQRVTLRCSPRSGDLSVYWYQQSLDQGLQFLIQYYNGEERAKGNILERFSAQQFPDLHSELNLSSLELGDSALYFCASSAPRTGGDSYTEAFFGQGTRLTVV.

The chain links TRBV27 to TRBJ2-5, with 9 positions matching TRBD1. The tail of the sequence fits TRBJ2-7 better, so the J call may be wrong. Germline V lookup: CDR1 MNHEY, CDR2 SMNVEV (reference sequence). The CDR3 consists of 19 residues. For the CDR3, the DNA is TGTGCCAGCAGTTTAACGTGGGGAGTCCGGGACAGGGATTGGTACGAGCAGTACTTC. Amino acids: CASSLTWGVRDRDWYEQYF.